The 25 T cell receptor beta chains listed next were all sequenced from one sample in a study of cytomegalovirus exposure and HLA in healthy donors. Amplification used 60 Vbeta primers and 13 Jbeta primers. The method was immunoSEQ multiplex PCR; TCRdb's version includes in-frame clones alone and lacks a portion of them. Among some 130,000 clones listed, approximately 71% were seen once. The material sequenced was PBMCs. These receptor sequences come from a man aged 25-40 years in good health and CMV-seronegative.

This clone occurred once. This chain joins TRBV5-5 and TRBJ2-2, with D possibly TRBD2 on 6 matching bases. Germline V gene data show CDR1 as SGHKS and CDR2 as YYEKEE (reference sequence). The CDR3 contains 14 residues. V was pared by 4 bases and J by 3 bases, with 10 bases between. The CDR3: CASSPGGYTGELFF. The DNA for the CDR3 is TGTGCCAGCAGCCCCGGGGGATACACCGGGGAGCTGTTTTTT.

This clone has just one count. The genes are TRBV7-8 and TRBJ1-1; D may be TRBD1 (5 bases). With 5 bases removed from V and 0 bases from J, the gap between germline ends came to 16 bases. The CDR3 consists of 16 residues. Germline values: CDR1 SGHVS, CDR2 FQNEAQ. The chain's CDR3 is CASSPIRGRMNTEAFF. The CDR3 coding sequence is TGTGCCAGCAGCCCAATTAGGGGAAGGATGAACACTGAAGCTTTCTTT.

CDR3 in amino acids: CASSASGSSYNEQFF. The CDR3 DNA reads as TGTGCCAGCAGCGCTAGCGGTAGCTCCTACAATGAGCAGTTCTTC. V is TRBV9 and J is TRBJ2-1; 7 bases match TRBD2. The CDR3 is 15 amino acids. V lost 3 bases to trimming and J lost 0 bases; unmatched junction nucleotides: 3. Germline CDR1 SGDLS, CDR2 YYNGEE. The whole variable domain, filled in from reference TRBV9 and TRBJ2-1, reads DSGVTQTPKHLITATGQRVTLRCSPRSGDLSVYWYQQSLDQGLQFLIQYYNGEERAKGNILERFSAQQFPDLHSELNLSSLELGDSALYFCASSASGSSYNEQFFGPGTRLTVL.

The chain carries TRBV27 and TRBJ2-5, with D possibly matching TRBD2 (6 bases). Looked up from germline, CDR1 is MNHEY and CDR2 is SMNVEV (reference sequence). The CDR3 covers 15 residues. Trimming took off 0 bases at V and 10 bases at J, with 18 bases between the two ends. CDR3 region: CASSLSGGAQMVQYF. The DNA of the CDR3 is TGTGCCAGCAGTTTATCTGGAGGGGCCCAAATGGTCCAGTACTTC.

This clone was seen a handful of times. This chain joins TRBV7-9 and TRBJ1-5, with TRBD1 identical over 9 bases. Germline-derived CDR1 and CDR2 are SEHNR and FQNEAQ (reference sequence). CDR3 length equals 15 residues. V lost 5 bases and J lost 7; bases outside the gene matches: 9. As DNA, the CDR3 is TGTGCCAGCAGCCCAACCGGGACAGGGATCCAGCCCCAGCATTTT. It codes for CASSPTGTGIQPQHF.

The CDR3 coding sequence is TGTGCCAGCAGCCAAGTACTAGCGGGTATCTACGAGCAGTACTTC. Translated: CASSQVLAGIYEQYF. The chain employs TRBV14 and TRBJ2-7; TRBD2 agrees at 9 bases. The CDR3 has 15 residues. The V segment lost 1 base and the J segment 3 bases; nucleotides outside the gene matches: 4. The germline gives CDR1 SGHDN, CDR2 FVKESK.

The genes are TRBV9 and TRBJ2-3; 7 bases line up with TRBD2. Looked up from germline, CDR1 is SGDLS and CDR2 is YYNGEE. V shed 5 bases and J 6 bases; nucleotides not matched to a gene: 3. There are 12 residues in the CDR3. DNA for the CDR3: TGTGCCAGCAGTGCGGGAGTTGATACGCAGTATTTT. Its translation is CASSAGVDTQYF.

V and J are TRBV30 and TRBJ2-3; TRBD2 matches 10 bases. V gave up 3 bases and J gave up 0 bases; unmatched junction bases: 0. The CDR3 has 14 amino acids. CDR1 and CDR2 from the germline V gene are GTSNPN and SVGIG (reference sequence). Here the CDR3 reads CAWRLAGSTDTQYF. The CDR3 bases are TGTGCCTGGAGACTAGCGGGAAGCACAGATACGCAGTATTTT.

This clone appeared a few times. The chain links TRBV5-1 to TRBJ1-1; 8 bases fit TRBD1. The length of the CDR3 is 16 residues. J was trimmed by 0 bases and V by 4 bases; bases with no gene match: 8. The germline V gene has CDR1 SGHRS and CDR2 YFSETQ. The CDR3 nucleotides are TGCGCCAGCAGCCGGCGGACAGGGCTTTTGAACACTGAAGCTTTCTTT. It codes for CASSRRTGLLNTEAFF.

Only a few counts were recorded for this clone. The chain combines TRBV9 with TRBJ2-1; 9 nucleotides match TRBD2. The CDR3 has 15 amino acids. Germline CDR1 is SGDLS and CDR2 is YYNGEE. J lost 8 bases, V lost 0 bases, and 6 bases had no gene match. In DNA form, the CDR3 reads TGTGCCAGCAGCGTAGGTGTAGCGGGAGCATATGAGCAGTTCTTC. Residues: CASSVGVAGAYEQFF.

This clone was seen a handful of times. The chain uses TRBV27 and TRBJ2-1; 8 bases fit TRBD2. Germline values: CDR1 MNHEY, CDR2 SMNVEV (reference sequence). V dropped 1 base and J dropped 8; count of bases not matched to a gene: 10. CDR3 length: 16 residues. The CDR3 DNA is TGTGCCAGCAGTTTATTTCCGAGCGGGAGCTTCTATGAGCAGTTCTTC. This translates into CASSLFPSGSFYEQFF.

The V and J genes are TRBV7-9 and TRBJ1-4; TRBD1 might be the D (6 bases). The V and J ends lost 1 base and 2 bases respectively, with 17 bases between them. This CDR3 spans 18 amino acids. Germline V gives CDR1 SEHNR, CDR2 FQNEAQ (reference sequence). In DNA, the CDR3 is TGTGCCAGCAGCTTAGGAAGGGGACAACTTCTGACTAATGAAAAACTGTTTTTT. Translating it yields CASSLGRGQLLTNEKLFF.

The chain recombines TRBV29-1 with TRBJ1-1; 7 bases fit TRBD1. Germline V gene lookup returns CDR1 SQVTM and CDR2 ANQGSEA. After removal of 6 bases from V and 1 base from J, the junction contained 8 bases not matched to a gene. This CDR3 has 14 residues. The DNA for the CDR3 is TGCAGCGTCCGCCGGGACAGTTGGAACACTGAAGCTTTCTTT. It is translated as CSVRRDSWNTEAFF.

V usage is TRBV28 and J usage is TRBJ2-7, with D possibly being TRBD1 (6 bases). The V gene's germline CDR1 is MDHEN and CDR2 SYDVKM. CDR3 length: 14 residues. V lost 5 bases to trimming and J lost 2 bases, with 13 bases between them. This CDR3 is CASSLRGATYEQYF. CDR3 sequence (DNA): TGTGCCAGCAGTCTCAGGGGCGCCACCTACGAGCAGTACTTC.

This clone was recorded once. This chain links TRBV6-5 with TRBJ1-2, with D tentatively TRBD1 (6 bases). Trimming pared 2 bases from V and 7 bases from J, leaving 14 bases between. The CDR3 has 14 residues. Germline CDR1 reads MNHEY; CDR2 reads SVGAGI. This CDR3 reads CASSYVGGAAGYTF. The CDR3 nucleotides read TGTGCCAGCAGTTACGTAGGGGGGGCTGCTGGCTACACCTTC.

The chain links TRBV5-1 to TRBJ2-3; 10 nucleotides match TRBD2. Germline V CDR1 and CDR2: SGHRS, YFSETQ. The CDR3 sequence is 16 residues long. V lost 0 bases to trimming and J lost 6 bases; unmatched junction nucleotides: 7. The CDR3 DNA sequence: TGCGCCAGCAGCTTGGAGCCTAGCGGGAGAGTTGATACGCAGTATTTT. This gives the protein CASSLEPSGRVDTQYF.

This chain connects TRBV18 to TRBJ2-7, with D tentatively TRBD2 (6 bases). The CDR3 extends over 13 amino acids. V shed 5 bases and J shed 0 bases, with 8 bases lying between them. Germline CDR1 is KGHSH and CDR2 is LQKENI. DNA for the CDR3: TGTGCCAGCTCAACGGGGGTCTCCTACGAGCAGTACTTC. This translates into CASSTGVSYEQYF.

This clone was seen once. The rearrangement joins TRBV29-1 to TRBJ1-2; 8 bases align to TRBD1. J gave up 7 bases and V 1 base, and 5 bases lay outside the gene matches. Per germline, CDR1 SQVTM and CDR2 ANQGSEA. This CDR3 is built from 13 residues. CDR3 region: CSVEVDRVGGYTF. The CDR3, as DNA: TGCAGCGTTGAAGTGGACAGGGTGGGTGGCTACACCTTC. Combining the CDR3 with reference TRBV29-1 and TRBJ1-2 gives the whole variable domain SAVISQKPSRDICQRGTSLTIQCQVDSQVTMMFWYRQQPGQSLTLIATANQGSEATYESGFVIDKFPISRPNLTFSTLTVSNMSPEDSSIYLCSVEVDRVGGYTFGSGTRLTVV.

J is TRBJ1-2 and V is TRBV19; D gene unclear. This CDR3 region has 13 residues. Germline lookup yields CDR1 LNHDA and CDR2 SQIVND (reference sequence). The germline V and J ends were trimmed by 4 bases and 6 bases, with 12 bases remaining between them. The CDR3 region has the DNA TGTGCCAGTAGTACCCTCGACATTAATGGCTACACCTTC. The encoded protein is CASSTLDINGYTF.

CDR3 residues: CASSLGSTNEKLFF. In DNA, the CDR3 is TGTGCCAGCAGCTTGGGCTCAACTAATGAAAAACTGTTTTTT. This chain joins TRBV11-1 and TRBJ1-4; unclear D gene. The CDR3 contains 14 residues. Trimming left V 3 bases short and J 0 bases short, with 5 bases between. Looked up from germline, CDR1 is SGHAT and CDR2 is FQDESV (reference sequence).

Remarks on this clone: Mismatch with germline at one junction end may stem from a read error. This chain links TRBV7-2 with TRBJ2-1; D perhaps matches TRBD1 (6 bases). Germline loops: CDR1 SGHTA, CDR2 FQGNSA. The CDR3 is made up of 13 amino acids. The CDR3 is CASSLVRQAPVIF. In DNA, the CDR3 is TGTGCCAGCAGCTTAGTCCGACAGGCCCCCGTAATCTTC. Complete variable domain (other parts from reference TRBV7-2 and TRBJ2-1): GAGVSQSPSNKVTEKGKDVELRCDPISGHTALYWYRQSLGQGLEFLIYFQGNSAPDKSGLPSDRFSAERTGGSVSTLTIQRTQQEDSAVYLCASSLVRQAPVIFGPGTRLTVL.

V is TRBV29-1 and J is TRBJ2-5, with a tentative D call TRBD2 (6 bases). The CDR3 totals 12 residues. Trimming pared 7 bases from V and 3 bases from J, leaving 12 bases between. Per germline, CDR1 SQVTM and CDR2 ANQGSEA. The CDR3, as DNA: TGCAGCGCCCGGAGGGGTGAAGAGACCCAGTACTTC. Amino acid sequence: CSARRGEETQYF.

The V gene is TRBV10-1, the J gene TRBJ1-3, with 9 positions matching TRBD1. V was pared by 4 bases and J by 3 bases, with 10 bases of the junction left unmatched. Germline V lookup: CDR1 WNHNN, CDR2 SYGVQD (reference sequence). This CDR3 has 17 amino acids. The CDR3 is CASSVVGTGYRGNTIYF. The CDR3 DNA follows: TGCGCCAGCAGTGTGGTCGGGACAGGGTATCGTGGAAACACCATATATTTT.

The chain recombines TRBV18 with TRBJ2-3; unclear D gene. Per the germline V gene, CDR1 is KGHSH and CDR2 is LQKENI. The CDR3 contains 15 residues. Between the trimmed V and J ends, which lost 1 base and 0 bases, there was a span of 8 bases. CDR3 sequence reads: CASSPQEASTDTQYF. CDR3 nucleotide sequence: TGTGCCAGCTCACCACAAGAAGCTAGCACAGATACGCAGTATTTT.

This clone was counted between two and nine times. The CDR3 region is CASSQGVRGGGTETQYF. The CDR3 DNA is TGCGCCAGCAGCCAAGGGGTACGGGGAGGGGGAACAGAGACCCAGTACTTC. This rearrangement joins TRBV4-1 to TRBJ2-5, with D tentatively TRBD2 (7 bases). Germline V CDR1 and CDR2: MGHRA, YSYEKL. The CDR3 has 17 amino acids. Trimming stripped 1 base from V and 4 bases from J, with 19 bases between.